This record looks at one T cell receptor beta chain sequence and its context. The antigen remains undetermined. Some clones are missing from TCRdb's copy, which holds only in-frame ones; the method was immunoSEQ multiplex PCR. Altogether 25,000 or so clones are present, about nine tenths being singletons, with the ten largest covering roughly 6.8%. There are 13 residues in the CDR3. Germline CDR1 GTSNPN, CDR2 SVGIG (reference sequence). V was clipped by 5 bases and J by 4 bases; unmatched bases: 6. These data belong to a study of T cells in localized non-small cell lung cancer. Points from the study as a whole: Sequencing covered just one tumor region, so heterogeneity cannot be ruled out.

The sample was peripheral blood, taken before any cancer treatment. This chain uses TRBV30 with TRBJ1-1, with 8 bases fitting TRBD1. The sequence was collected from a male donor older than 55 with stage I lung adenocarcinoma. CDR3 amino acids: CAWAGQGATEAFF. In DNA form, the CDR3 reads TGTGCCTGGGCCGGACAGGGCGCCACTGAAGCTTTCTTT. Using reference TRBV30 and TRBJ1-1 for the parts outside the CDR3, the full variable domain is SQTIHQWPATLVQPVGSPLSLECTVEGTSNPNLYWYRQAAGRGLQLLFYSVGIGQISSEVPQNLSASRPQDRQFILSSKKLLLSDSGFYLCAWAGQGATEAFFGQGTRLTVV.